This T cell receptor beta chain was documented in a study of human T cells and chemical hapten exposure. At the level of the study: The study sensitized with 2% DPC on a 2 cm by 2 cm patch of upper inner arm skin. Alopecia areata, totalis and universalis patients, mostly female, were included.

This clonotype turned up a few times. TCRdb ran MiXCR on the RACE reads and lists one entry per CDR3 protein. The data contain 80,000 to 100,000 distinct CDR3 sequences, approximately 11% of them singletons. Time point defined: pre-sensitization, week 0. Noted treatment: therapeutic diphenylcyclopropenone sensitization with weekly scalp DPC. Source: whole blood, taken in connection with sensitization to the hapten diphenylcyclopropenone (DPC). The sequence derives from a woman aged 55-69 years with alopecia areata. Some clones in this sample may be carry-over from other donors' samples.

CDR3 sequence: CASSLMGRGVAKNIQYF. Written as DNA, the CDR3 is TGTGCCAGCAGCTTAATGGGGCGGGGTGTAGCCAAAAACATTCAGTACTTC. This chain uses TRBV7-2 with TRBJ2-4, with D possibly TRBD2 on 6 matching bases. The CDR3 contains 17 residues. V gave up 2 bases and J gave up 0 bases, with 14 bases separating them. Germline CDR1 SGHTA, CDR2 FQGNSA. The whole variable domain, filled in from reference TRBV7-2 and TRBJ2-4, reads GAGVSQSPSNKVTEKGKDVELRCDPISGHTALYWYRQSLGQGLEFLIYFQGNSAPDKSGLPSDRFSAERTGGSVSTLTIQRTQQEDSAVYLCASSLMGRGVAKNIQYFGAGTRLSVL.